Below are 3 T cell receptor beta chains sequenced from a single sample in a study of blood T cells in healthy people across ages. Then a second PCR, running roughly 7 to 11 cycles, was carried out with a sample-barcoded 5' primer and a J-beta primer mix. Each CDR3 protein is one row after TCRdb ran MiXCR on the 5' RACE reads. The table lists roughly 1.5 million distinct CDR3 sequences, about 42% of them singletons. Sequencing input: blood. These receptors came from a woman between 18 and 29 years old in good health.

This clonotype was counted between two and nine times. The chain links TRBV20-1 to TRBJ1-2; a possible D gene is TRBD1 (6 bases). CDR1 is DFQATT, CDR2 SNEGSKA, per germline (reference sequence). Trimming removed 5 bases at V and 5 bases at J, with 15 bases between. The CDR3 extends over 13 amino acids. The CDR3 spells CSAGGTLSYGYTF. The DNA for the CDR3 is TGCAGTGCTGGCGGGACACTTTCTTATGGCTACACCTTC.

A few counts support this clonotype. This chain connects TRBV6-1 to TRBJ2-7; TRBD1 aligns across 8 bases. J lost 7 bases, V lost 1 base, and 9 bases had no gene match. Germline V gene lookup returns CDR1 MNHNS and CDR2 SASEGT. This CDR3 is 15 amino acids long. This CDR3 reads CASSEEARGLEEQYF. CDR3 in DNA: TGTGCCAGCAGTGAAGAGGCCAGGGGGCTAGAAGAGCAGTACTTC.

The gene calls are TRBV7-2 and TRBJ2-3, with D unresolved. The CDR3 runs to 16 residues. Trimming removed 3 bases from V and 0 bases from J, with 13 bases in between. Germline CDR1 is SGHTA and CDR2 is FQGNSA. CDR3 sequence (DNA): TGTGCCAGCAGCTTTCGCAACCGTCCGAGCACAGATACGCAGTATTTT. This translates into CASSFRNRPSTDTQYF.